These T cell receptor beta chains were read from a single sample in a study of shared clonotypes between healthy human individuals. Data came from immunoSEQ multiplex PCR; TCRdb stores just in-frame clones and leaves some out. Among around 1,900,000 clones listed, roughly 93% were seen once. Sequences were obtained from naive CD8+ T cells from PBMCs. The receptors shown here come from a man younger than 30 in good health. Some clones in this sample may be carry-over from other donors' samples. Each CDR3 is given with its conserved first and last residue. The D gene is left open where the match is weak. Expanded clones are given a class, and other clones once, few, many or no size at all.

CDR3 DNA,CDR3 protein,clone size,D gene,V gene,J gene
TGTGCCAGCAGCTCCGGACTAGCGGGAGGGCCTAGCACAGATACGCAGTATTTT,CASSSGLAGGPSTDTQYF,once,TRBD2,TRBV7-9,TRBJ2-3
TGCGCCAGCAGGGCAGCGGGAGGTAATGAGCAGTTCTTC,CASRAAGGNEQFF,-,TRBD2,TRBV5-1,TRBJ2-1
TGTGCCAGCAGTTTTACAGGGGCCACTGAAGCTTTCTTT,CASSFTGATEAFF,once,TRBD1,TRBV7-2,TRBJ1-1
TGCGCCAGCAGCCAGTGGACCGGGACAGCGAACACCGGGGAGCTGTTTTTT,CASSQWTGTANTGELFF,-,TRBD1,TRBV4-1,TRBJ2-2
TGTGCCAGTAGTCCATGGAGACAGGGGCGATCCTACGAGCAGTACTTC,CASSPWRQGRSYEQYF,-,TRBD1,TRBV19,TRBJ2-7
TGTGCCAGCACCCCTCTAGCGGGAGGGCAAGATACGCAGTATTTT,CASTPLAGGQDTQYF,-,TRBD2,TRBV9,TRBJ2-3
TGTGCCAGTAGTATAGATCTGGAGACGACCTATGGCTACACCTTC,CASSIDLETTYGYTF,-,-,TRBV19,TRBJ1-2
TGCGCCAGCAGTGAAAAAAGCGGGAGGGCGTTAAATTTC,CASSEKSGRALNF,-,TRBD2,TRBV10-1,TRBJ2-7
TGTGCCAGCAGTTTGACAGGGGGCCCCTCTAACTATGGCTACACCTTC,CASSLTGGPSNYGYTF,-,TRBD1,TRBV7-2,TRBJ1-2
TGCGCCAGCAGCATCGGGACAGGGCACGAGCAGTACTTC,CASSIGTGHEQYF,-,TRBD1,TRBV5-1,TRBJ2-7
TGTGCCAGCAGCCTACAGGGGCGGAGGGGTGAAAAACTGTTTTTT,CASSLQGRRGEKLFF,-,TRBD1,TRBV9,TRBJ1-4
TGTGCCAGCTCGATATCGGCCCAGCCTAACTATGGCTACACCTTC,CASSISAQPNYGYTF,-,-,TRBV11-2,TRBJ1-2
TGTGCCAGCAGCGATCATCCCGGGTTCGAATCCTACGAGCAGTACTTC,CASSDHPGFESYEQYF,-,-,TRBV11-1,TRBJ2-7
TGTGCCAGCAGTTTGGGGGACAGCTACGAGCAGTACTTC,CASSLGDSYEQYF,once,TRBD1,TRBV27,TRBJ2-7
TGTGCCAGCAGCACCCGGGACAGTCAAGAGACCCAGTACTTC,CASSTRDSQETQYF,-,TRBD1,TRBV9,TRBJ2-5
TGTGCCAGTAGTTTCGGGACAGCGGATGGCTACACCTTC,CASSFGTADGYTF,-,TRBD1,TRBV19,TRBJ1-2
TGTGCCAGCAGCGGAGGGACAGGGAGGGAAGAAGCTTTCTTT,CASSGGTGREEAFF,-,TRBD1,TRBV9,TRBJ1-1
TGTGCCATCAGTGAGTCGGGGACTAGCGGGGAGACCCAGTACTTC,CAISESGTSGETQYF,-,TRBD2,TRBV10-3,TRBJ2-5
TGCGCCAGCAGCCAAGGGACTAGCGGGAGATGGGATGAGCAGTTCTTC,CASSQGTSGRWDEQFF,-,TRBD2,TRBV4-1,TRBJ2-1
TGTGCCAGCAGCCCCTTGGGCGGGAGCTTTACCGGGGAGCTGTTTTTT,CASSPLGGSFTGELFF,-,TRBD2,TRBV7-3,TRBJ2-2
TGTGCCAGTAGTATTTCCCTCGGTAAACAGCCCCAGCATTTT,CASSISLGKQPQHF,-,-,TRBV19,TRBJ1-5
TGTGCCAGCAGTGACAGCAGGAACACTGAAGCTTTCTTT,CASSDSRNTEAFF,-,-,TRBV6-1,TRBJ1-1
TGTGCCAGCAGCACCCGAGACAGGGCGCCCGGGCATACGCAGTATTTT,CASSTRDRAPGHTQYF,-,TRBD1,TRBV9,TRBJ2-3
TGTGCCAGCAGTGAAGTCGAGACAGGGGGCGACTATGGCTACACCTTC,CASSEVETGGDYGYTF,-,TRBD1,TRBV2,TRBJ1-2
TGTGCCAGCAGTTCCTCGTTAGAGGCTCCAAACTACGAGCAGTACTTC,CASSSSLEAPNYEQYF,-,-,TRBV28,TRBJ2-7
TGTGCCAGCAGGAGACAGGGGGCTGTAAACGAGCAGTACTTC,CASRRQGAVNEQYF,-,TRBD1,TRBV6-1,TRBJ2-7
TGTGCCAGCAGCTTAGGGGGGACGCAGGGAAACTCCTACGAGCAGTACTTC,CASSLGGTQGNSYEQYF,-,-,TRBV7-9,TRBJ2-7
TGTGCCACCAGCAGAGATTTGTCCTTGGCTTTGGGTAACACAGATACGCAGTATTTT,CATSRDLSLALGNTDTQYF,-,-,TRBV15,TRBJ2-3
TGTGCCAGCAGCCTTCTAGCGGGAGATAACCCAGATACGCAGTATTTT,CASSLLAGDNPDTQYF,-,TRBD2,TRBV14,TRBJ2-3
TGCGCCAGCAGCTTGGCCGGGACAGCATTCTACACCTTC,CASSLAGTAFYTF,-,TRBD1,TRBV5-1,TRBJ1-2
TGTGCCAGCAGCGCCGGATACGAGCAGTACTTC,CASSAGYEQYF,-,-,TRBV9,TRBJ2-7
TGTGCCAGCAGTTTTAGAGGGACACTCGGCGAGCAGTACTTC,CASSFRGTLGEQYF,-,-,TRBV27,TRBJ2-7
TGTGCCAGCAGTCTACTAGCGGGGCGAGACGAGCAGTACTTC,CASSLLAGRDEQYF,-,TRBD2,TRBV7-2,TRBJ2-7
TGTGCCAGCAGTTCCGACAGGGTCACTGAAGCTTTCTTT,CASSSDRVTEAFF,-,TRBD1,TRBV28,TRBJ1-1
TGCAGCGTGGCAGGGTGGGACAGGGGCCACGAGCAGTACTTC,CSVAGWDRGHEQYF,-,TRBD1,TRBV29-1,TRBJ2-7
TGTGCCAGCAGTGAAAGGTCTGGAAACACCATATATTTT,CASSERSGNTIYF,-,-,TRBV6-1,TRBJ1-3
TGTGCCAGTAGTATATCTTACAACGTGTTTGGGGGTCCCTCCTACGAGCAGTACTTC,CASSISYNVFGGPSYEQYF,-,-,TRBV19,TRBJ2-7
TGTGCCAGCAGCTCCCCCCTTAGCGGTGAGCAGTTCTTC,CASSSPLSGEQFF,-,-,TRBV7-9,TRBJ2-1
TGTGCCAGCAGCCCCTACCCGGACAGGGATGAGCAGTTCTTC,CASSPYPDRDEQFF,-,TRBD1,TRBV7-9,TRBJ2-1
TGTGCCAGCAGCTTAGCGCTACTAGCGGGAGAGGATACGCAGTATTTT,CASSLALLAGEDTQYF,-,TRBD2,TRBV7-2,TRBJ2-3
TGTGCCAGCAGTTACTCTGGCGGGAGTTACTACGAGCAGTACTTC,CASSYSGGSYYEQYF,once,TRBD2,TRBV6-6,TRBJ2-7
TGTGCCAGCAGTCCCGGCGGGTGGGGTCAGCCCCAGCATTTT,CASSPGGWGQPQHF,-,-,TRBV27,TRBJ1-5
TGTGCCAGCAGTTTTGCTCGGGAGACTGAAGCTTTCTTT,CASSFARETEAFF,once,-,TRBV27,TRBJ1-1
TGCAGCGTGAGACACTGGGAGGGCCCATCTGGCTACACCTTC,CSVRHWEGPSGYTF,once,-,TRBV29-1,TRBJ1-2
TGTGCCAGCAGCTTCGGACCCGGGGAGCTGTTTTTT,CASSFGPGELFF,-,-,TRBV6-5,TRBJ2-2
TGTGCCAGCAGGGCGGCGGGACTCTACAATGAGCAGTTCTTC,CASRAAGLYNEQFF,-,-,TRBV27,TRBJ2-1
TGCGCCAGCAGCCAAGGGGTTTGGGGGGCCCCCAACACCGGGGAGCTGTTTTTT,CASSQGVWGAPNTGELFF,-,-,TRBV4-3,TRBJ2-2
TGTGCCAGCAGCGTACGAATCGACGGCTCTAGCACAGATACGCAGTATTTT,CASSVRIDGSSTDTQYF,-,-,TRBV9,TRBJ2-3
TGTGCCAGCAGCTTAGCCTCTAACTATGGCTACACCTTC,CASSLASNYGYTF,-,-,TRBV11-2,TRBJ1-2
TGTGCCAGCAGCCCTGTCCTTTTCAATCAGCCCCAGCATTTT,CASSPVLFNQPQHF,-,-,TRBV5-8,TRBJ1-5
TGTGCCAGCAGCGTAGGACTTTCCTCTGGAAACACCATATATTTT,CASSVGLSSGNTIYF,-,-,TRBV9,TRBJ1-3
TGTGCCAGCAGCCCTATATCACACGGAGGCACTGAAGCTTTCTTT,CASSPISHGGTEAFF,-,-,TRBV9,TRBJ1-1
TGTGCCACCAGGACAGGGGGCGGCGCGGGGGCCTACGAGCAGTACTTC,CATRTGGGAGAYEQYF,-,TRBD1,TRBV15,TRBJ2-7
TGTGCCAGCGGTGACAGGGGGAGCAATCAGCCCCAGCATTTT,CASGDRGSNQPQHF,-,TRBD1,TRBV6-5,TRBJ1-5
TGTGCCAGCGCCCCGGGACCTCGGGACAATGAGCAGTTCTTC,CASAPGPRDNEQFF,-,-,TRBV7-3,TRBJ2-1
TGCGCCAGCAGCTTGTATCTAGCCCGCACAGATACGCAGTATTTT,CASSLYLARTDTQYF,once,-,TRBV5-1,TRBJ2-3
TGTGCCAGCAAGTCAGGCATGAACACTGAAGCTTTCTTT,CASKSGMNTEAFF,-,-,TRBV28,TRBJ1-1
TGTGCCAGCAGCGTAGATGGGGGCGAGAACACTGAAGCTTTCTTT,CASSVDGGENTEAFF,-,-,TRBV9,TRBJ1-1